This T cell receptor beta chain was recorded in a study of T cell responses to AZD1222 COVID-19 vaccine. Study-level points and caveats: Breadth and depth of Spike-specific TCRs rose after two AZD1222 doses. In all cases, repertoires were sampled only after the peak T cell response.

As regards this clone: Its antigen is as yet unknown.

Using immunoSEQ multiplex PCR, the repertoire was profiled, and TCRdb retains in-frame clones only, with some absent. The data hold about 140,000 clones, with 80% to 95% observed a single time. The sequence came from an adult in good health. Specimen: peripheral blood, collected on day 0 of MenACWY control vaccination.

CDR3 DNA sequence: TGTGCCAGCAGCCCAGCCGACAGGGCGGTTAGCACAGATACGCAGTATTTT. Residues: CASSPADRAVSTDTQYF. The chain recombines TRBV5-4 with TRBJ2-3, with 7 bases aligning to TRBD1. The CDR3 has 17 residues. V was pared by 4 bases and J by 0 bases, with 11 bases of the junction left unmatched. CDR1 is SGHNT and CDR2 is YYREEE in the germline V gene (reference sequence).